This T cell receptor (beta chain) appears in the sequencing data of a study of blood T cell repertoires in COVID-19. The repertoire was sequenced with immunoSEQ multiplex PCR; TCRdb's copy has only in-frame clones and lacks some. The table records hundreds of thousands of clones, about four fifths of them present only once. The ends were cut back, 3 bases at V and 3 bases at J, with 9 bases in the middle. Germline CDR1 GTSNPN, CDR2 SVGIG (reference sequence). The length of the CDR3 is 12 residues. The V gene is TRBV30, the J gene TRBJ2-7, with D possibly matching TRBD1 (5 bases). What was sequenced was peripheral blood. The clonotype comes from a woman of 80 years or more with COVID-19, enrolled during active disease. The DNA of the CDR3 is TGTGCCTGGAGCGAGACAGACTACGAGCAGTACTTC. Translation: CAWSETDYEQYF.